The subject of this entry is one TCR beta chain. The data derive from a study of blood T cell repertoires in COVID-19. Per the original data handling: Amplified reference gene primers provided the basis for estimating nucleated cell counts. Measured with immunoSEQ multiplex PCR; TCRdb has only the in-frame clones, and not every one. V and J calls and clone size are copied from that table; D and trimming were computed from the DNA. The table lists roughly 250,000 clones, roughly 80% of them singletons. The clonotype comes from a woman older than 75 with active or convalescent COVID-19. The sample consisted of peripheral blood.

Here the CDR3 DNA reads TGTGCCAGCACCGAACCGGGTAGGCCCTACGAGCAGTACTTC. Translating it yields CASTEPGRPYEQYF. The chain joins TRBV5-4 to TRBJ2-7; D remains ambiguous. Germline assignment: CDR1 SGHNT and CDR2 YYREEE (reference sequence). The CDR3 runs 14 residues. V gave up 6 bases and J gave up 2 bases, with 15 bases separating them.